This is a list of T cell receptor beta chains from one sample in a study of blood T cell repertoires in COVID-19. Sequencing used immunoSEQ multiplex PCR; TCRdb keeps in-frame clones, though not all of them. Of some 170,000 clones listed, about 80% are singletons. The sequencing sample was made of peripheral blood. Every receptor here comes from a woman of 80 years or more with acute or convalescent COVID-19. Each CDR3 is given with its conserved first and last residue. A D gene is named only where the DNA matches it firmly. Rows give clone size only sometimes, using once, few, many, or a class for an expanded clone.

V	D	J	size	DNA	CDR3
TRBV19	TRBD1	TRBJ1-5	-	TGTGCCAGTAGTATCTATGGGACAGGGGCCGGTCAGCCCCAGCATTTT	CASSIYGTGAGQPQHF
TRBV3-1/TRBV3-2	TRBD1	TRBJ2-5	-	TGTGCCAGCAGCCAAAACAGGGGCGGGGAGACCCAGTACTTC	CASSQNRGGETQYF
TRBV2	TRBD1	TRBJ1-2	-	TGTGCCAGCAGACCGGGAACAGGGGGCGATGGCTACACCTTC	CASRPGTGGDGYTF
TRBV7-2	-	TRBJ2-3	-	TGTGCCAGCAGCCTCCTAGCGCCTCTAGATACGCAGTATTTT	CASSLLAPLDTQYF
TRBV20-1	TRBD2	TRBJ2-3	-	TGCAGTGCTAGTTTAGGACTAGCGGGAGGAGGAGATACGCAGTATTTT	CSASLGLAGGGDTQYF
TRBV6-2/TRBV6-3	-	TRBJ1-2	-	TGTGCCAGCAGTTACTCGGACAGCTTGAATGGCTACACCTTC	CASSYSDSLNGYTF
TRBV27	TRBD2	TRBJ2-1	-	TGTGCCAGCAGTTCCCCGGGACTAGCGGACAATGAGCAGTTCTTC	CASSSPGLADNEQFF
TRBV6-4	-	TRBJ2-2	-	TGTGCCAGCAGTGACGGGCAGGGATTAACCGGGGAGCTGTTTTTT	CASSDGQGLTGELFF
TRBV5-1	-	TRBJ2-3	-	TGCGCCAGCAGCTTAAGCGCTTCTAGCACAGATACGCAGTATTTT	CASSLSASSTDTQYF
TRBV29-1	TRBD1	TRBJ1-2	few	TGCAGCGTTGAAGATCTGTCAAGGGGGCCGAACTATGGCTACACCTTC	CSVEDLSRGPNYGYTF
TRBV28	-	TRBJ2-1	-	TGTGCCAGCAGTCCGGGATCGCGGAGCGGTGGAGTTGAGCAGTTCTTC	CASSPGSRSGGVEQFF
TRBV9	-	TRBJ2-1	-	TGTGCCAGCAGCGTAGCCACGGGGACAAAGCAGTTCTTC	CASSVATGTKQFF
TRBV4-3	TRBD1	TRBJ2-7	-	TGCGCCAGCAGCCATCGCTCAGGGACAGGGGCCTACGAGCAGTACTTC	CASSHRSGTGAYEQYF
TRBV7-2	TRBD1	TRBJ1-2	-	TGTGCCAGCAGCCCGGGACAGGGGGCCTATGGCTACACCTTC	CASSPGQGAYGYTF
TRBV2	TRBD2	TRBJ2-1	-	TGTGCCAGCCTAGCGGGATCCATCTACAATGAGCAGTTCTTC	CASLAGSIYNEQFF
TRBV3-1/TRBV3-2	TRBD1	TRBJ2-7	-	TGTGCCAGCAGCCAAAGGGGGACAGGGGGCGCCGAGCAGTACTTC	CASSQRGTGGAEQYF
TRBV4-3	-	TRBJ1-2	-	TGCGCCAGCAGCCAAGACCAGAGGGACATCAACTATGGCTACACCTTC	CASSQDQRDINYGYTF
TRBV14	TRBD2	TRBJ2-1	-	TGTGCCAGCAGCCCCCTGTTTAGCGGGGGGAATACCCTTCTCTACAATGAGCAGTTCTTC	CASSPLFSGGNTLLYNEQFF
TRBV5-1	-	TRBJ1-2	-	TGCGCCAGCAGCTTTAACAGGGAAGGCGGCTACACCTTC	CASSFNREGGYTF
TRBV23-1	-	TRBJ2-7	-	TGCGCCAGCAGTCAATCAGAAGCCTCCCGAAAATCCACCTACGAGCAGTACTTC	CASSQSEASRKSTYEQYF
TRBV24-1	-	TRBJ1-5	-	TGTGCCACCAGTGGGGGCTATAGCAATCAGCCCCAGCATTTT	CATSGGYSNQPQHF
TRBV27	TRBD2	TRBJ2-7	-	TGTGCCAGCAGTCTCGCCGGGACTAGTTATAACGAGCAGTACTTC	CASSLAGTSYNEQYF
TRBV3-1/TRBV3-2	TRBD1	TRBJ1-2	-	TGTGCCAGCAGCCAGGGGACAGGGGGATTTCGCTATGGCTACACCTTC	CASSQGTGGFRYGYTF
TRBV5-1	TRBD2	TRBJ2-2	-	TGCGCCAGCAGCTTGGGAGCTAGCGGGAGTAATCTCGGGGAGCTGTTTTTT	CASSLGASGSNLGELFF
TRBV6-6	-	TRBJ1-1	-	TGTGCCAGCAGTCCCCCCGAGGTGAACACTGAAGCTTTCTTT	CASSPPEVNTEAFF
TRBV6-5	TRBD2	TRBJ2-7	-	TGTGCCACCGTGGGGGGACTAGCGGTTCCCTACGAGCAGTACTTC	CATVGGLAVPYEQYF
TRBV27	-	TRBJ1-5	once	TGTGCCAGCAGACTCCTGTCGAATTCGGGAAAAAATCAGCCCCAGCATTTT	CASRLLSNSGKNQPQHF
TRBV3-1/TRBV3-2	TRBD1	TRBJ2-5	-	TGTGCCAGCAGCCCCACGACAGGGGGGGAGACCCAGTACTTC	CASSPTTGGETQYF
TRBV29-1	-	TRBJ2-7	-	TGCAGCGTTGGGGGAAGGGGCTACGAGCAGTACTTC	CSVGGRGYEQYF
TRBV5-6	TRBD2	TRBJ2-7	-	TGTGCCAGCAGCCGTGTAACTAGCGGGAAGACCTACGAGCAGTACTTC	CASSRVTSGKTYEQYF
TRBV6-6	-	TRBJ1-2	once	TGTGCCAGCAGTTACGCGGGCGATGGCTACACCTTC	CASSYAGDGYTF
TRBV6-5	TRBD1	TRBJ1-2	-	TGTGCCAGCAGCCCATCCGGGACAGGGCTCGGCTACACCTTC	CASSPSGTGLGYTF
TRBV11-2	TRBD1	TRBJ2-2	many	TGTGCCAGCACCAACCAAGCAAGACAGGGTTGGACCGGGGAGCTGTTTTTT	CASTNQARQGWTGELFF
TRBV27	-	TRBJ1-5	-	TGTGCCAGCAGTTTGGGGGGGGGTAGCAATCAGCCCCAGCATTTT	CASSLGGGSNQPQHF
TRBV6-5	-	TRBJ1-4	-	TGTGCCAGCCGGGAGGCGCTTACTAATGAAAAACTGTTTTTT	CASREALTNEKLFF
TRBV19	TRBD1	TRBJ1-6	-	TGTGCCAGTAGTAGATCGCCGACAGGGACGAATTCACCCCTCCACTTT	CASSRSPTGTNSPLHF
TRBV23-1	-	TRBJ1-1	-	TGCGCCAGCAGTCAATCCGCCCAGGGTGACGGCCAGCTGAACACTGAAGCTTTCTTT	CASSQSAQGDGQLNTEAFF
TRBV30	-	TRBJ1-5	-	TGTGCCTGGAGTGTAGATGGAGGTAGCAATCAGCCCCAGCATTTT	CAWSVDGGSNQPQHF
TRBV19	-	TRBJ2-5	-	TGTGCCAGTAGCACTGTGAGCGGGCCCCAAGAGACCCAGTACTTC	CASSTVSGPQETQYF
TRBV5-4	TRBD2	TRBJ2-2	-	TGTGCCAGCAGCTCAGGGACTAGCGGTGGCGGGGAGCTGTTTTTT	CASSSGTSGGGELFF
TRBV11-2	-	TRBJ2-5	-	TGTGCCAGCAGCCCCCGTTACACCGAGACCCAGTACTTC	CASSPRYTETQYF